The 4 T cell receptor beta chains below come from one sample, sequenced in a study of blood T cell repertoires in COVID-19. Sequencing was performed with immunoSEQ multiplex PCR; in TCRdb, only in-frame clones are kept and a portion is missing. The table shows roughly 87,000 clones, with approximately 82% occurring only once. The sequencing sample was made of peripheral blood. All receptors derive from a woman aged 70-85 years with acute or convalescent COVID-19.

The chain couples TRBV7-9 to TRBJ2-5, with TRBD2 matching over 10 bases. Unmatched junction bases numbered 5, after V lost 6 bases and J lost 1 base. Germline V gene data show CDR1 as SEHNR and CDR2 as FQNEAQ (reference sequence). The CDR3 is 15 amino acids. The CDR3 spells CASSLLAGVQETQYF. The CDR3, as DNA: TGTGCCAGCAGTTTGCTAGCGGGGGTCCAAGAGACCCAGTACTTC.

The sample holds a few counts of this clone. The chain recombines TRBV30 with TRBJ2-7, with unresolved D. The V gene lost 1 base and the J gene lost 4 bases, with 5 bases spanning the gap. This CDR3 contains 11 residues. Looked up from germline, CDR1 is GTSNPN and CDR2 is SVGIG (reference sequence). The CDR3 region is CAWSASYEQYF. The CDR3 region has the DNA TGTGCCTGGAGTGCTTCTTACGAGCAGTACTTC.

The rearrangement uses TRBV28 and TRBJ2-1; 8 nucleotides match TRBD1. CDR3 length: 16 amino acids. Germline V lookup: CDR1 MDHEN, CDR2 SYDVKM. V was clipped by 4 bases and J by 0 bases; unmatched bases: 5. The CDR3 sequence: CASSSQGVRSYNEQFF. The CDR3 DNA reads TGTGCCAGCAGTTCACAGGGGGTTCGCTCCTACAATGAGCAGTTCTTC.

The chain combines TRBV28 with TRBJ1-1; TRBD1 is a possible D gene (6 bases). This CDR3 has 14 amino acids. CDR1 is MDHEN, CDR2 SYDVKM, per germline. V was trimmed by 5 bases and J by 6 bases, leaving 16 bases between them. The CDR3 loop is CASSRSTGLAEAFF. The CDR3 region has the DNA TGTGCCAGCAGTCGATCTACAGGGTTGGCTGAAGCTTTCTTT.